This TCR beta chain is drawn from a study of T cell repertoires in cytomegalovirus infection. In the study overall: Public TCR beta signatures marked donors with CMV infection and the matching HLA. Study results and limitations: Across the ex vivo response, the dominant clonotypes were HLA-C-restricted CMV-specific TCR beta clonotypes. Carriage of CMV together with the relevant HLA was identifiable through cumulative public TCR beta family frequency.

From the reads, TCRdb called clonotypes with MiXCR, one entry per CDR3 protein. The sample holds 250,000 or so distinct CDR3 sequences, approximately 15% seen once. This clonotype has only a few counts. Its target is not known. This receptor was taken from a human donor in good health (CMV status not recorded). Some clones in this sample may be carry-over from other donors' samples. The sequenced material came from CD8+ T cells from PBMCs.

The CDR3 DNA is TGTGCCAGCTCCGGACTAGCGGGGTTGGGTCTTCTCAATGAGCAGTTCTTC. Amino acid sequence: CASSGLAGLGLLNEQFF. The chain recombines TRBV5-5 with TRBJ2-1; 12 nucleotides line up with TRBD2. CDR1 is SGHKS and CDR2 is YYEKEE in the germline V gene (reference sequence). V was clipped by 7 bases and J by 6 bases; unmatched bases: 14. This CDR3 has 17 amino acids. The full variable domain, in which reference TRBV5-5 and TRBJ2-1 provide the parts outside the CDR3, is DAGVTQSPTHLIKTRGQQVTLRCSPISGHKSVSWYQQVLGQGPQFIFQYYEKEERGRGNFPDRFSARQFPNYSSELNVNALLLGDSALYLCASSGLAGLGLLNEQFFGPGTRLTVL.